This T cell receptor (beta chain) was captured by sequencing in a study of blood T cell repertoires in COVID-19. Study-wide context: Researchers got acute and convalescent COVID-19 samples from the United States, Italy and Spain. T cells, B-cell-depleted T cells, or PBMCs supplied cDNA or gDNA.

Germline loops: CDR1 SGHRS, CDR2 YFSETQ. V dropped 0 bases and J dropped 11 bases, with 13 bases sitting between them. CDR3 length equals 13 residues. Per the original data handling: Using reference gene primer amplification, nucleated cell counts were estimated. Data came from immunoSEQ multiplex PCR; TCRdb stores just in-frame clones and leaves some out. V and J calls and clone size are copied from that table; D and trimming were computed from the DNA. The data show about 80,000 clones, with over 70% seen just once and approximately 12% held by the top ten. The chain employs TRBV5-1 and TRBJ2-3, with D possibly matching TRBD2 (6 bases). The sample was peripheral blood. The clonotype originates from a man aged 80 or over with acute or convalescent COVID-19. The CDR3 DNA follows: TGCGCCAGCAGCTTGGACTTACCGGGAGTGCAGTATTTT. Its translation: CASSLDLPGVQYF.